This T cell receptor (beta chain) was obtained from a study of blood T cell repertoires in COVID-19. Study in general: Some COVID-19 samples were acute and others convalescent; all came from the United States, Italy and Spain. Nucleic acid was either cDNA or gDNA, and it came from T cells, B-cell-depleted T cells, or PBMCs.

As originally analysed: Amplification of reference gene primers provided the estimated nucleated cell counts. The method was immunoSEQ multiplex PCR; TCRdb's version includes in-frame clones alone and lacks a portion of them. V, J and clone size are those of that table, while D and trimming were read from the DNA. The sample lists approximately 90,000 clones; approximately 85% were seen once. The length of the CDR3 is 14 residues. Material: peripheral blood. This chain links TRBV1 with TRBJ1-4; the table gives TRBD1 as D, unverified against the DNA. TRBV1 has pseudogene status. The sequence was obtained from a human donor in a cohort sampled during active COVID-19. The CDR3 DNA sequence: TGCACCAGCAGCCGACAGGGAGCTAATGAAAAACTGTTTTTT. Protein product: CTSSRQGANEKLFF.